This paragraph covers one T cell receptor (beta chain) sequence. Its antigen remains unknown. Some clones are missing from TCRdb's copy, which holds only in-frame ones; the method was immunoSEQ multiplex PCR. Of some 21,000 clones in the sample, 60% to 80% were seen once. Before any sequencing was done, the ViraFEST assay used viral peptide pools to expand antigen-specific CD4+ T cells. Culture lasted around eleven days before CD4+ T cell isolation. Vaccine administered to participants consisted of two doses of either BNT162b2 or mRNA-1273. Vaccine recipients, nucleocapsid antibody negative, had no prior SARS-CoV-2 infection. Fresh IL-2-containing medium replaced half the medium on days 3 and 7. This entry is derived from a study of vaccination effects on CD4 cells after COVID-19. Study-wide background: Post-vaccine specimens arrived a median 72 days past the second dose.

Germline V gene data show CDR1 as SGHDT and CDR2 as YYEEEE. CDR3 size: 15 residues. J lost 5 bases, V lost 4 bases, and 8 bases had no gene match. Specimen: CD4+ T cells from PBMCs cultured with HCoV-229E spike peptides, collected after COVID-19 vaccination. The clonotype was recovered from a human donor who received a COVID-19 vaccine. V gene TRBV5-6 combines with J gene TRBJ1-4; 7 bases line up with TRBD1. CDR3 protein: CASSGWTGSNEKLFF. CDR3 sequence (DNA): TGTGCCAGCAGCGGGTGGACAGGAAGCAATGAAAAACTGTTTTTT.